These T cell receptor beta chains were read from a single sample in a study of blood T cell repertoires in COVID-19. The protocol was immunoSEQ multiplex PCR, while the TCRdb copy is restricted to in-frame clones and leaves out a portion. The sample gives 140,000 to 150,000 clones, around nine tenths of which show up once; about 2.1% is in the top ten. The sample consisted of peripheral blood. Receptors were obtained from a human donor in a cohort sampled during active COVID-19. Both conserved end residues are part of each CDR3. A D gene is named only where the DNA matches it firmly. The size entry is marked missing in some rows and otherwise reads once, few, many or a size class.

j_call,d_call,v_call,clone_size,cdr3_nt,cdr3_aa
TRBJ2-3,TRBD2,TRBV30,NA,TGTGCCTACCACACTAGCGGGAGCGGTCCAGATACGCAGTATTTT,CAYHTSGSGPDTQYF
TRBJ1-2,TRBD1,TRBV20-1,NA,TGCAGTGCTAGTCGGCCAGGGGGACCGCTAGGCGGCTACACCTTC,CSASRPGGPLGGYTF
TRBJ1-6,NA,TRBV4-2,few,TGTGCCAGCAGCCAAGCGGGGACTTCTTCTTATAATTCACCCCTCCACTTT,CASSQAGTSSYNSPLHF
TRBJ2-3,TRBD2,TRBV9,NA,TGTGCCAGCAGCGGCCAGCGGGGGGGCGGCGATACGCAGTATTTT,CASSGQRGGGDTQYF
TRBJ2-5,TRBD1,TRBV2,once,TGTGCCAGCAGTACCCCAGGGGGCCGGGAGACCCAGTACTTC,CASSTPGGRETQYF
TRBJ2-4,NA,TRBV5-1,NA,TGCGCCAGCAGCTTTAGACCCTCACCCGGGGATGACAAAAACATTCAGTACTTC,CASSFRPSPGDDKNIQYF
TRBJ1-6,TRBD1,TRBV2,NA,TGTGCCAGCAGCCGAACCAGGGGGCAGGATTCACCCCTCCACTTT,CASSRTRGQDSPLHF
TRBJ2-7,TRBD1,TRBV6-5,NA,TGTGCCAGCAGTTACTCGAGGGCGGACAGGGGCTACGAGCAGTACTTC,CASSYSRADRGYEQYF
TRBJ1-3,NA,TRBV10-2,NA,TGCGCCAGCAGGATGGGGGGAAACTCTGGAAACACCATATATTTT,CASRMGGNSGNTIYF
TRBJ2-3,NA,TRBV4-3,NA,TGCGCCAGCAGCCAAGGGAGCGCCCCAGATACGCAGTATTTT,CASSQGSAPDTQYF
TRBJ2-2,NA,TRBV28,once,TGTGCCAGCAGTTTATTTTCCTCCACCGGGGAGCTGTTTTTT,CASSLFSSTGELFF
TRBJ2-7,NA,TRBV6-5,NA,TGTGCCAGCAGCGTCTCCCACCTCAGCTCCTACGAGCAGTACTTC,CASSVSHLSSYEQYF
TRBJ2-1,NA,TRBV7-2,NA,TGTGCCAGCAGCTTCCTTGGGGGGGCCGGCTACAATGAGCAGTTCTTC,CASSFLGGAGYNEQFF
TRBJ1-2,NA,TRBV3-1/TRBV3-2,NA,TGTGCCAGCAGCCAAGGCTATCGGGACAAGACAAACTATGGCTACACCTTC,CASSQGYRDKTNYGYTF
TRBJ2-1,TRBD2,TRBV5-5,NA,TGTGCCAGCAGCCCCCGTCTAGCGGGGGGCTCCTACAATGAGCAGTTCTTC,CASSPRLAGGSYNEQFF
TRBJ2-2,TRBD2,TRBV4-1,once,TGCGCCAGCAGCCAAGCGGCTAGCGGGGGGGCCATTACCACCGGGGAGCTGTTTTTT,CASSQAASGGAITTGELFF
TRBJ2-1,TRBD2,TRBV9,NA,TGTGCCAGCAGCCCCCGTAATAGCGGGCGGGATGAGCAGTTCTTC,CASSPRNSGRDEQFF
TRBJ1-3,TRBD1,TRBV7-3,few,TGTGCCAGCAGCTACGGACAGGGGTCCGGAAACACCATATATTTT,CASSYGQGSGNTIYF
TRBJ2-1,TRBD2,TRBV7-2,NA,TGTGCCAGCAGCTTAGTCCTAGCGGGCATCTACAATGAGCAGTTCTTC,CASSLVLAGIYNEQFF
TRBJ1-5,NA,TRBV19,NA,TGTGCCAGTCACTCCGGGCGGGGAGAAAATAGCAATCAGCCCCAGCATTTT,CASHSGRGENSNQPQHF
TRBJ2-7,TRBD2,TRBV19,NA,TGTGCCAGTAGTGTGGGCGGGACTAACTACGAGCAGTACTTC,CASSVGGTNYEQYF
TRBJ1-3,TRBD1,TRBV7-9,NA,TGTGCCAGCAGCCCCAGGACAGGGGGAGGAAACACCATATATTTT,CASSPRTGGGNTIYF
TRBJ2-1,NA,TRBV5-1,once,TGCGCCAGCAGCCCCGGACAGTCCTACAATGAGCAGTTCTTC,CASSPGQSYNEQFF
TRBJ2-1,TRBD2,TRBV7-8,NA,TGTGCCAGCAGCTACCCGGGACTAGCGGTCTCCTACAATGAGCAGTTCTTC,CASSYPGLAVSYNEQFF
TRBJ2-3,TRBD2,TRBV3-1/TRBV3-2,NA,TGTGCCAGCAGCCGGGGTAGCGGGGGGGCTACAGATACGCAGTATTTT,CASSRGSGGATDTQYF
TRBJ1-5,NA,TRBV28,NA,TGTGCCAGCAGTTTAGGGCAGGGCAATCAGCCCCAGCATTTT,CASSLGQGNQPQHF
TRBJ2-5,TRBD2,TRBV6-5,NA,TGTGCCAGCAGCCCGGGACTAGCGATCCCCGCGTCCCAGTACTTC,CASSPGLAIPASQYF
TRBJ2-7,NA,TRBV5-1,NA,TGCGCCAGCAGCCTAGGCGGGACAGCGATCTACGAGCAGTACTTC,CASSLGGTAIYEQYF
TRBJ1-1,NA,TRBV19,NA,TGTGCCAGTAGTACCGTCCTCAACACTGAAGCTTTCTTT,CASSTVLNTEAFF
TRBJ2-1,TRBD2,TRBV18,NA,TGTGCCAGCTCTACGACTAGCGCGAGCTCCTACAATGAGCAGTTCTTC,CASSTTSASSYNEQFF
TRBJ2-5,NA,TRBV10-1,NA,TGCGCCAGCAGTGAGAAGGTGGCAGGGGCTGACGAGACCCAGTACTTC,CASSEKVAGADETQYF
TRBJ2-1,TRBD2,TRBV5-1,NA,TGCGCCAGCAGCCAAACTAGCGGGAGGCTTGAGCAGTTCTTC,CASSQTSGRLEQFF
TRBJ1-1,NA,TRBV7-3,NA,TGTGCCAGCAGCCAACAGGGCGCCACTGAAGCTTTCTTT,CASSQQGATEAFF
TRBJ2-1,TRBD2,TRBV5-4,NA,TGTGCCAGCAGCTTGGGGGGGGGCTCCTACAATGAGCAGTTCTTC,CASSLGGGSYNEQFF
TRBJ2-3,TRBD1,TRBV5-1,once,TGCGCCAGCAGCCTCCGGGACAGGGTGTTCCCAGATACGCAGTATTTT,CASSLRDRVFPDTQYF
TRBJ2-1,TRBD2,TRBV6-5,NA,TGTGCCAGCAGTTACTTACTAGCGGGAGGGCGAGGTGAGCAGTTCTTC,CASSYLLAGGRGEQFF
TRBJ2-5,TRBD2,TRBV7-2,NA,TGTGCCAGCAGCTTAGTAACTAGCGGGAGTGAGACCCAGTACTTC,CASSLVTSGSETQYF
TRBJ2-1,TRBD2,TRBV9,NA,TGTGCCAGCAGCACTAGACTAGCGGGGGGGCGAAGTGAGCAGTTCTTC,CASSTRLAGGRSEQFF
TRBJ2-3,NA,TRBV5-1,NA,TGCGCCAGCAGCTTGGTAGCAGGGGTAAGAACAGATACGCAGTATTTT,CASSLVAGVRTDTQYF
TRBJ2-2,TRBD2,TRBV11-2,NA,TGTGCCAGCAGTCTGCGGGAGTCCGGGGAGCTGTTTTTT,CASSLRESGELFF
TRBJ1-2,TRBD1,TRBV5-1,NA,TGCGCCAGCAGCTCACGCGGGACAGGGGTCTATGGCTACACCTTC,CASSSRGTGVYGYTF
TRBJ2-3,NA,TRBV5-4,NA,TGTGCCAGCAGCTTGGAGGGGGGGAACACAGATACGCAGTATTTT,CASSLEGGNTDTQYF
TRBJ1-5,TRBD1,TRBV7-2,NA,TGTGCCAGCAGCCTGGGACAGGGGGAGAATCAGCCCCAGCATTTT,CASSLGQGENQPQHF
TRBJ1-1,NA,TRBV2,NA,TGTGCCAGCAGTGAGCAGGGGAGAGACACTGAAGCTTTCTTT,CASSEQGRDTEAFF
TRBJ2-3,NA,TRBV2,NA,TGTGCCAGCAGTTACAGGAGGGCGCGCACAGATACGCAGTATTTT,CASSYRRARTDTQYF
TRBJ1-5,NA,TRBV7-2,few,TGTGCCAGCAGCTTAACAGGCCTTAGCAATCAGCCCCAGCATTTT,CASSLTGLSNQPQHF
TRBJ2-1,TRBD1,TRBV27,NA,TGTGCCAGCAGTTCTACCGGGACAGGGGCCCGGGGGGGGTTCTTC,CASSSTGTGARGGFF
TRBJ1-4,NA,TRBV5-4,NA,TGTGCCAGCAGCGTACAAGGGGTTTCGACTAATGAAAAACTGTTTTTT,CASSVQGVSTNEKLFF
TRBJ2-5,NA,TRBV5-6,NA,TGTGCCAGCAGCCGCCTACAAGAGACCCAGTACTTC,CASSRLQETQYF
TRBJ2-4,NA,TRBV21-1,few,TGTGCCAGCGAAAAACGGGGGAATTCGCTGATAGCCAAAAACATTCAGTACTTC,CASEKRGNSLIAKNIQYF
TRBJ2-7,NA,TRBV7-2,NA,TGTGCCAGCAGCCCTGGAGCAGCAAGGATCGGTTACGAGCAGTACTTC,CASSPGAARIGYEQYF
TRBJ2-7,TRBD1,TRBV3-1/TRBV3-2,NA,TGTGCCAGCAGCCCCACCTCCCGACAGGGCGGCAACGAGCAGTACTTC,CASSPTSRQGGNEQYF
TRBJ2-2,NA,TRBV29-1,NA,TGCAGCGTCACGAGACTGAACACCGGGGAGCTGTTTTTT,CSVTRLNTGELFF
TRBJ2-1,TRBD2,TRBV15,NA,TGTGCCACCAACAGCGGGAGGGCCTTGAATGAGCAGTTCTTC,CATNSGRALNEQFF
TRBJ2-1,NA,TRBV10-3,NA,TGTGCCATCAGTGGGCGGGACGGATACAATGAGCAGTTCTTC,CAISGRDGYNEQFF
TRBJ1-1,NA,TRBV7-9,NA,TGTGCCAGCAGCTCAGGGGATTACATGAACACTGAAGCTTTCTTT,CASSSGDYMNTEAFF
TRBJ1-6,TRBD1,TRBV2,NA,TGTGCCAGCAGTGAAGCCCGGACAGGGACCTCACCCCTCCACTTT,CASSEARTGTSPLHF
TRBJ2-5,NA,TRBV14,NA,TGTGCCAGCAGCCCCCTCCTAGAAACCACCATTAACTTC,CASSPLLETTINF
TRBJ2-7,TRBD2,TRBV5-5,NA,TGTGCCAGCAGCTTGGGTGGACTAGCGGGCTTAGAGCAGTACTTC,CASSLGGLAGLEQYF